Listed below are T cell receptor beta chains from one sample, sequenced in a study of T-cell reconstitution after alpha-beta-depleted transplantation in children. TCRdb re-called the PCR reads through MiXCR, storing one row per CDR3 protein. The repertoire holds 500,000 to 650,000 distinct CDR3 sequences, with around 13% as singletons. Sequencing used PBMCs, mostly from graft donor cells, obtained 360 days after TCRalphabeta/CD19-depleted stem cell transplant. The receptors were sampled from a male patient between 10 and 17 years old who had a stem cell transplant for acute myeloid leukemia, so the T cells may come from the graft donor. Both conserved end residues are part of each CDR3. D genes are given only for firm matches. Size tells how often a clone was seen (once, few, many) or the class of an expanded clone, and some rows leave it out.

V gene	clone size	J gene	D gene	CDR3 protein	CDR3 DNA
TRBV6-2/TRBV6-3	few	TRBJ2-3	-	CASGRADTQYF	TGTGCCAGCGGTAGGGCAGATACGCAGTATTTT
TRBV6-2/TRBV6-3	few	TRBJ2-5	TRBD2	CASSYSPGLAGGPKLETQYF	TGTGCCAGCAGTTACTCCCCGGGACTAGCGGGAGGGCCCAAGTTGGAGACCCAGTACTTC
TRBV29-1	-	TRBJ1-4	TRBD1	CSVTGQSTNEKLFF	TGCAGCGTTACGGGACAGTCAACTAATGAAAAACTGTTTTTT
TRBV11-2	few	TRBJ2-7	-	CASSFYRTTTYEQYF	TGTGCCAGCAGCTTTTATCGGACTACCACCTACGAGCAGTACTTC
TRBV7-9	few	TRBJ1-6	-	CASSLKAGDSPLHF	TGTGCCAGCAGCTTAAAGGCGGGAGATTCACCCCTCCACTTT
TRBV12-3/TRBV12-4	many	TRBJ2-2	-	CASSLQGSSNTGELFF	TGTGCCAGCAGCCTCCAGGGAAGCTCGAACACCGGGGAGCTGTTTTTT
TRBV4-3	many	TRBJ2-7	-	CASSQDRPYEQYF	TGCGCCAGCAGCCAAGATAGACCGTACGAGCAGTACTTC
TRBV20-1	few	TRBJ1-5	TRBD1	CSARLTGAQPQHF	TGCAGTGCTAGACTGACAGGGGCCCAGCCCCAGCATTTT
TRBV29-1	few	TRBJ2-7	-	CSVGKGDRVDYEQYF	TGCAGCGTTGGGAAAGGGGACCGCGTGGACTACGAGCAGTACTTC
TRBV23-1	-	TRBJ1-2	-	CASSSVGEFSRSNYGYTF	TGCGCCAGCAGTAGTGTTGGAGAATTTTCGAGATCTAACTATGGCTACACCTTC
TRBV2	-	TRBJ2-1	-	CASFRGLNEQFF	TGTGCCAGTTTCAGGGGCCTCAATGAGCAGTTCTTC
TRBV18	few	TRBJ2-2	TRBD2	CASSPWEIAGGSNTGELFF	TGTGCCAGCTCACCATGGGAAATAGCGGGAGGATCGAACACCGGGGAGCTGTTTTTT
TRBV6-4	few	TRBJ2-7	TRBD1	CASSDSKTDRSPRGQYF	TGTGCCAGCAGTGACTCTAAGACGGACAGGTCCCCACGAGGGCAGTACTTC
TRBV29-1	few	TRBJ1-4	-	CSVDGGLANEKLFF	TGCAGCGTTGATGGGGGTTTAGCTAATGAAAAACTGTTTTTT
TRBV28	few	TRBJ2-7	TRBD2	CASSAKPSGSWVSLHYEQYF	TGTGCCAGCAGTGCCAAGCCGAGCGGGAGTTGGGTTTCCCTTCACTACGAGCAGTACTTC
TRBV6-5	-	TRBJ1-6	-	CASSYTLQGSYNSPLHF	TGTGCCAGCAGTTATACCCTTCAGGGATCCTATAATTCACCCCTCCACTTT
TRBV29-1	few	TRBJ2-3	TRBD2	CSVSRLAGGFTDTQYF	TGCAGCGTTTCTAGACTAGCGGGGGGTTTCACAGATACGCAGTATTTT
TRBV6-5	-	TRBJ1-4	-	CASSYSGAGGGNEKLFF	TGTGCCAGCAGTTACTCGGGGGCGGGCGGGGGTAATGAAAAACTGTTTTTT
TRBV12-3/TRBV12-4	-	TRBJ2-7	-	CATPSDREQYF	TGTGCCACCCCCTCTGACCGGGAGCAGTACTTC
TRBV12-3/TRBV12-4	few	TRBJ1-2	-	CASSAAVNYGYTF	TGTGCCAGCAGTGCGGCCGTAAACTATGGCTACACCTTC
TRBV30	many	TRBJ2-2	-	CAWSLLGTPNTGELFF	TGTGCCTGGAGTTTGTTAGGGACTCCGAACACCGGGGAGCTGTTTTTT
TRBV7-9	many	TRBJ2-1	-	CASSLGGRPNNEQFF	TGTGCCAGCAGCTTAGGGGGGAGACCTAACAATGAGCAGTTCTTC
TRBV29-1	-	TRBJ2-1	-	CSVEAVNEQFF	TGCAGCGTTGAAGCGGTCAATGAGCAGTTCTTC
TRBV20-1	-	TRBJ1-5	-	CSARTDYSNQPQHF	TGCAGTGCTAGGACGGATTATAGCAATCAGCCCCAGCATTTT
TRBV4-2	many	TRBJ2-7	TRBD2	CASSQERAVLAGAYEQYF	TGTGCCAGCAGCCAAGAACGGGCGGTCCTAGCGGGAGCCTACGAGCAGTACTTC
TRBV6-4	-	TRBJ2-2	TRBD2	CASSDSPTSGVNTGELFF	TGTGCCAGCAGTGACTCGCCGACTAGCGGGGTTAACACCGGGGAGCTGTTTTTT